The next 22 T cell receptor beta chains were all read from a single sample in a study of regulatory dendritic cells for organ transplantation. Method: immunoSEQ multiplex PCR; TCRdb's copy keeps in-frame clones and lacks some. The sample holds 10,000 to 15,000 clones, around nine tenths seen once. For these TCRs, the target antigens are not known. Sorted T cells were CFSE-labeled and cultured 5 days with allogeneic regulatory or mature dendritic cells at 1:10. Sequencing was done on a sample of naive CD8+ T cells from blood cultured with regulatory dendritic cells. The subset: CD45RA+ naive T cells. The source of these receptors is a human donor in good health.

The J gene is TRBJ1-1, the V gene TRBV5-4; D not certain. V shed 4 bases and J shed 4 bases, with 5 bases lying between them. This CDR3 has 11 residues. Germline V lookup: CDR1 SGHNT, CDR2 YYREEE (reference sequence). The CDR3 is CASSLRTEAFF. The CDR3 DNA is TGTGCCAGCAGCCTACGCACTGAAGCTTTCTTT.

The chain combines TRBV6-5 with TRBJ1-5, with D tentatively TRBD1 (6 bases). In germline, CDR1 is MNHEY, CDR2 SVGAGI. The CDR3 runs 15 residues. Trimming shortened V by 4 bases and J by 3 bases, and 13 bases separated the two germline ends. CDR3 DNA: TGTGCCAGCAGTTTAACCGGACAGTCCAATCAGCCCCAGCATTTT. It translates to CASSLTGQSNQPQHF.

This clone has only one observation. The chain is built from TRBV6-5 and TRBJ1-3, with TRBD1 identical over 8 bases. Per the germline V gene, CDR1 is MNHEY and CDR2 is SVGAGI. J was trimmed by 4 bases and V by 7 bases; bases with no gene match: 6. CDR3 length equals 14 residues. This chain's CDR3 is CASKIQGAGNTIYF. The CDR3 DNA reads TGTGCCAGCAAAATCCAGGGGGCCGGAAACACCATATATTTT.

This clone has just one count. The rearrangement joins TRBV11-2 to TRBJ2-1; TRBD2 aligns across 14 bases. The CDR3 runs 17 residues. Germline lookup yields CDR1 SGHAT and CDR2 FQNNGV. J gave up 3 bases and V 5 bases, and 6 bases lay outside the gene matches. DNA of the CDR3: TGTGCCAGCAGCCCAGGGGGGACTAGCGGGAGCTACAATGAGCAGTTCTTC. Protein product: CASSPGGTSGSYNEQFF.

The genes are TRBV28 and TRBJ1-1, with D uncertain. Deletions cut 2 bases from V and 6 bases from J, with 16 bases between. Germline assignment: CDR1 MDHEN and CDR2 SYDVKM. This CDR3 has 15 residues. This CDR3 reads CASSLIIQHDSEAFF. As DNA, the CDR3 is TGTGCCAGCAGTTTAATAATCCAACACGATTCTGAAGCTTTCTTT.

The rearrangement uses TRBV27 and TRBJ2-7, with D tentatively TRBD1 or TRBD2 (5 bases each). Germline CDR1 MNHEY, CDR2 SMNVEV (reference sequence). The CDR3 contains 12 residues. Trimming took off 7 bases at V and 0 bases at J, with 7 bases between the two ends. CDR3 DNA: TGTGCCAGCACAGGGAGCTCCTACGAGCAGTACTTC. Protein: CASTGSSYEQYF.

This clone has just one count. The chain joins TRBV4-3 to TRBJ2-7, with 8 bases matching TRBD2. CDR1 and CDR2 from the germline V gene are LGHNA and YSLEER. The CDR3 covers 16 residues. J was trimmed by 0 bases and V by 0 bases; bases with no gene match: 4. CDR3 DNA sequence: TGCGCCAGCAGCCAAGAAAAAGCGGGGGCCTCCTACGAGCAGTACTTC. Its protein is CASSQEKAGASYEQYF.

The chain joins TRBV7-9 to TRBJ2-3, with D possibly matching TRBD2 (5 bases). The germline gives CDR1 SEHNR, CDR2 FQNEAQ (reference sequence). The CDR3 length is 14 residues. Trimming removed 6 bases at V and 2 bases at J, with 12 bases between. The CDR3 coding sequence is TGTGCCAGCAGAGGTTGGCGGGTCACAGATACGCAGTATTTT. It is translated as CASRGWRVTDTQYF.

This clone occurred once. This chain links TRBV7-9 with TRBJ2-1; possible D gene TRBD1, 6 bases. From germline, CDR1 is SEHNR and CDR2 FQNEAQ (reference sequence). The CDR3 has 13 amino acids. V gave up 5 bases and J gave up 7 bases, with 12 bases separating them. As DNA, the CDR3 is TGTGCCAGCAGCGCAGGGGTAAGGAATGAGCAGTTCTTC. Translated: CASSAGVRNEQFF.

This clone has just one count. V usage is TRBV7-9 and J usage is TRBJ2-2, with D possibly TRBD2 on 6 matching bases. There are 18 residues in the CDR3. Trimming stripped 5 bases from V and 0 bases from J, with 19 bases between. CDR1 and CDR2 from the germline V gene are SEHNR and FQNEAQ (reference sequence). For the CDR3, the DNA is TGTGCCAGCAGCCATCCTGGAGGGGTACAGGCGAACACCGGGGAGCTGTTTTTT. Amino acid sequence: CASSHPGGVQANTGELFF. Full variable domain (remainder filled in from reference TRBV7-9 and TRBJ2-2): DTGVSQNPRHKITKRGQNVTFRCDPISEHNRLYWYRQTLGQGPEFLTYFQNEAQLEKSRLLSDRFSAERPKGSFSTLEIQRTEQGDSAMYLCASSHPGGVQANTGELFFGEGSRLTVL.

This chain uses TRBV7-9 with TRBJ1-4; D is possibly TRBD1 (6 bases). CDR3 length: 17 amino acids. Per germline, CDR1 SEHNR and CDR2 FQNEAQ (reference sequence). The V end lost 5 bases, the J end lost 4 bases, and 20 bases lay between the germline ends. The CDR3 coding sequence is TGTGCCAGCAGCGACACAAGGGGGGCAATTAATAATGAAAAACTGTTTTTT. Its protein product is CASSDTRGAINNEKLFF.

This chain links TRBV6-1 with TRBJ2-7, with unresolved D. Trimming took off 5 bases at V and 4 bases at J, with 9 bases between the two ends. This CDR3 is 12 amino acids long. Germline CDR1 is MNHNS and CDR2 is SASEGT. The CDR3 loop is CASSRAKYEQYF. In nucleotides, the CDR3 is TGTGCCAGCAGTCGGGCTAAATACGAGCAGTACTTC.

CDR3 in DNA: TGTGCCAGCAGCCCCCCAAGGGGCGGGACTAGCGGGAATACGCAGTATTTT. This encodes CASSPPRGGTSGNTQYF. The V and J genes are TRBV5-4 and TRBJ2-3; 13 positions match TRBD2. CDR3 size: 17 residues. Germline V gene sequence: CDR1 SGHNT, CDR2 YYREEE (reference sequence). V gave up 4 bases and J gave up 7 bases; unmatched junction bases: 12.

The chain recombines TRBV4-3 with TRBJ2-1; no firm D call. V lost 1 base and J 6 bases, leaving 7 bases between the germline ends. The CDR3 extends over 13 amino acids. Germline V gene data show CDR1 as LGHNA and CDR2 as YSLEER. The CDR3 region has the DNA TGCGCCAGCAGCCAAGTCAGAGGCAATGAGCAGTTCTTC. Translating it yields CASSQVRGNEQFF.

A single count supports this clone. The chain recombines TRBV27 with TRBJ2-3; D may match TRBD1 or TRBD2 (5 bases each). CDR1 and CDR2 (germline): MNHEY, SMNVEV (reference sequence). Trimming cost V 3 bases and J 4 bases, with 8 bases left between them. The CDR3 extends over 13 amino acids. Written as DNA, the CDR3 is TGTGCCAGCAGTTTCATGGGGGCAGATACGCAGTATTTT. The encoded protein is CASSFMGADTQYF.

The gene calls are TRBV21-1 and TRBJ1-4; the listed D gene, TRBD1, was not tested against the DNA. TRBV21-1 has pseudogene status. This CDR3 comprises 19 residues. For the CDR3, the DNA is TGTGCCAGCAGCAAAAGGGAACCGGGACAGACGACCTCCCGAGAAAAACTGTTTTTT. Its protein product is CASSKREPGQTTSREKLFF.

V and J are TRBV15 and TRBJ1-2, with TRBD1 matching 8 bases. This CDR3 comprises 13 residues. Unmatched junction bases numbered 6, after V lost 5 bases and J lost 7 bases. Looked up from germline, CDR1 is LNHNV and CDR2 is YYDKDF (reference sequence). CDR3 nucleotides: TGTGCCACCAGCCCCGCAGGGGGCCGTGGCTACACCTTC. It yields the protein CATSPAGGRGYTF.

The J gene is TRBJ2-2, the V gene TRBV10-3; TRBD1 or TRBD2 may be the D gene (5 bases each). This CDR3 is 12 amino acids long. Trimming took 8 bases from V and 8 from J, leaving 12 bases between them. Looked up from germline, CDR1 is ENHRY and CDR2 is SYGVKD. CDR3 amino acids: CAIRRDGGELFF. Here the CDR3 DNA reads TGTGCCATCCGTCGGGACGGAGGGGAGCTGTTTTTT.

CDR3 residues: CASSEGGSNYGYTF. The CDR3 DNA reads as TGTGCCAGCAGTGAAGGAGGGTCTAACTATGGCTACACCTTC. The V gene is TRBV6-1, the J gene TRBJ1-2; no clear D gene. With 1 base removed from V and 0 bases from J, the gap between germline ends came to 6 bases. Looked up from germline, CDR1 is MNHNS and CDR2 is SASEGT. CDR3 length equals 14 residues.

This chain links TRBV5-3 with TRBJ1-1, with TRBD1 matching over 8 bases. TRBV5-3 belongs to the ORF category, with a function that is uncertain. V shed 8 bases, J shed 3 bases, and the junction held 6 bases outside the gene matches. CDR3 length: 13 residues. CDR3 coding DNA: TGTGCCAGCAGCGGACAGGGATACACTGAAGCTTTCTTT. It encodes CASSGQGYTEAFF.

This clone is a singleton in its sample. The J gene is TRBJ2-7, the V gene TRBV7-9; D possibly corresponds to TRBD1 (6 bases). The CDR3 sequence is 13 residues long. The germline V gene encodes CDR1 SEHNR and CDR2 FQNEAQ (reference sequence). Trimming removed 5 bases from V and 3 bases from J, with 11 bases in between. The DNA for the CDR3 is TGTGCCAGCAGCGACGGACAGAGCTACGAGCAGTACTTC. It translates to CASSDGQSYEQYF.

The V gene is TRBV9, the J gene TRBJ1-1; TRBD1 is a possible D gene (6 bases). CDR3 length: 13 residues. From germline, CDR1 is SGDLS and CDR2 YYNGEE. Trimming left V 3 bases short and J 1 base short, with 7 bases between. CDR3 nucleotides: TGTGCCAGCAGCGCGACAGGGAACACTGAAGCTTTCTTT. This sequence encodes CASSATGNTEAFF.